The clone carrying this T cell receptor (beta chain) was seen only a few times. Its cognate antigen is unknown. The CDR3 spans 15 residues. Germline lookup yields CDR1 SGHKS and CDR2 YYEKEE (reference sequence). Trimming pared 0 bases from V and 3 bases from J, leaving 10 bases between. These data originate in a study of PD-1 blockade in classical Hodgkin lymphoma. Across the whole study: Each patient was given nivolumab 3 mg/kg through a vein every 2 weeks.

Repertoires were generated with immunoSEQ multiplex PCR, while TCRdb's copy carries only in-frame clones and drops some. The sample includes fewer than 110,000 clones, around nine tenths of them seen just once. Study-wide points: A significant rise in TCR diversity by C4D1 was seen for CD4+ but not CD8+ cells. Complete responders started with a diversity level that resembled newly diagnosed patients at baseline.

Every patient relapsed after autologous stem cell transplantation, and brentuximab vedotin exposure varied. This sequence originates from a human donor with classical Hodgkin lymphoma. The sample consisted of peripheral blood mononuclear cells (PBMCs), taken before the second cycle of nivolumab. The V and J genes are TRBV5-5 and TRBJ1-5; no clear D gene. In DNA, the CDR3 is TGTGCCAGCAGCTTGGACAGACTTCCCAATCAGCCCCAGCATTTT. It specifies CASSLDRLPNQPQHF.